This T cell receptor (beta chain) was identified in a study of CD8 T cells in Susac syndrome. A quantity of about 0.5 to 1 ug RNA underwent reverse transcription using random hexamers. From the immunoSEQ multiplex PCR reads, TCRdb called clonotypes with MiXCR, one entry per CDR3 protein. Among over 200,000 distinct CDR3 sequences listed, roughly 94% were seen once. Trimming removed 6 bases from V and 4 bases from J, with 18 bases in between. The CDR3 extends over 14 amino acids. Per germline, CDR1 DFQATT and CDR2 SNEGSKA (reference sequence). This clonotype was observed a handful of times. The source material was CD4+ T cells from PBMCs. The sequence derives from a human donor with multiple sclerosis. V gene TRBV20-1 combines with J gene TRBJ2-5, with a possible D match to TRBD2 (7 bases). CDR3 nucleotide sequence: TGCAGTGCCCCCAGGGCGGGGGCAGTAGAGACCCAGTACTTC. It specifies CSAPRAGAVETQYF.